The 20 T cell receptor beta chains given below trace back to one sample, sequenced in a study of CD8+CD57+ T cells in acquired aplastic anemia. Study-wide results and caveats: When set against total CD4+ and CD8+ pools, CD8+CD57+ cells in patients had lower diversity.

Sequenced patients had shown CD8+CD57+ cell expansion by flow cytometry. For CDR3 and TCR beta VDJ profiling, genomic DNA was the template used. TCRdb fed the reads into MiXCR, producing one record per CDR3 protein. The data contain approximately 21,000 distinct CDR3 sequences, about 40% of them singletons. These receptors have no known antigen. The specimen sequenced was CD8+CD57+ T cells sorted from PBMCs. Indicated subset: bead-enriched CD8+CD57+ effector memory T cells from SAA patients. Source of these receptors: a human donor with aplastic anemia.

This chain connects TRBV12-3 or TRBV12-4 to TRBJ1-1; possible D gene TRBD1, 5 bases. The CDR3 has 14 amino acids. V lost 7 bases and J lost 1, with 13 bases in between. The CDR3 DNA reads as TGTGCCAGCATCTTGGGGGAGGGGAACACTGAAGCTTTCTTT. This encodes CASILGEGNTEAFF.

The gene calls are TRBV29-1 and TRBJ2-3; 10 nucleotides match TRBD2. The V gene end was trimmed by 6 bases and the J gene end by 4 bases; junction bases not matched to a gene: 7. Germline V gives CDR1 SQVTM, CDR2 ANQGSEA. The CDR3 has 14 amino acids. CDR3 nucleotide sequence: TGCAGCGTGGCCACTAGCGGGGCGGCAGATACGCAGTATTTT. Protein sequence: CSVATSGAADTQYF.

This clonotype was counted only a few times. The chain links TRBV5-6 to TRBJ2-3; weak D call: TRBD2 (5 bases). Trimming stripped 10 bases from V and 1 base from J, with 16 bases between. The length of the CDR3 is 14 residues. Germline CDR1 and CDR2: SGHDT and YYEEEE. The CDR3 protein is CADRAGLRTDTQYF. The CDR3 nucleotides are TGTGCCGATAGGGCGGGCTTACGCACAGATACGCAGTATTTT. Using reference TRBV5-6 and TRBJ2-3 for the parts outside the CDR3, the full variable domain is DAGVTQSPTHLIKTRGQQVTLRCSPKSGHDTVSWYQQALGQGPQFIFQYYEEEERQRGNFPDRFSGHQFPNYSSELNVNALLLGDSALYLCADRAGLRTDTQYFGPGTRLTVL.

The chain employs TRBV19 and TRBJ1-5; 7 positions match TRBD1. The CDR3 contains 15 residues. Germline CDR1 LNHDA, CDR2 SQIVND (reference sequence). After removal of 11 bases from V and 2 bases from J, the junction contained 12 bases not matched to a gene. This CDR3 reads CASAADRAGNQPQHF. Here the CDR3 DNA reads TGTGCCTCAGCGGCCGACAGGGCGGGCAATCAGCCCCAGCATTTT.

The genes are TRBV7-3 and TRBJ2-2, with 7 nucleotides matching TRBD2. After removal of 1 base from V and 3 bases from J, the junction contained 11 bases not matched to a gene. Germline V gives CDR1 SGHTA, CDR2 FQGTGA. The CDR3 loop spans 18 amino acids. This CDR3 reads CASSLNGPWGGDTGELFF. In DNA, the CDR3 is TGTGCCAGCAGCTTAAATGGCCCGTGGGGGGGTGACACCGGGGAGCTGTTTTTT.

This clonotype turned up a few times. The chain joins TRBV5-6 to TRBJ2-3; the match to TRBD2 covers 10 bases. The germline V gene has CDR1 SGHDT and CDR2 YYEEEE. This CDR3 is built from 15 residues. Trimming removed 2 bases from V and 0 bases from J; junction bases left unmatched: 0. In DNA, the CDR3 is TGTGCCAGCAGCTTAGCGGGGGGGAGCACAGATACGCAGTATTTT. This encodes CASSLAGGSTDTQYF. The complete variable domain, with remaining parts taken from reference TRBV5-6 and TRBJ2-3, reads DAGVTQSPTHLIKTRGQQVTLRCSPKSGHDTVSWYQQALGQGPQFIFQYYEEEERQRGNFPDRFSGHQFPNYSSELNVNALLLGDSALYLCASSLAGGSTDTQYFGPGTRLTVL.

This clonotype was seen ten or more times. The chain carries TRBV20-1 and TRBJ1-5; TRBD1 agrees at 9 bases. Germline values: CDR1 DFQATT, CDR2 SNEGSKA (reference sequence). Trimming at V came to 0 bases and at J to 7 bases, leaving 7 bases not matched to a gene. CDR3 length: 15 amino acids. This CDR3 reads CSARDWDRVEQPQHF. CDR3 coding DNA: TGCAGTGCTAGAGATTGGGACAGGGTCGAACAGCCCCAGCATTTT.

J is TRBJ1-4 and V is TRBV7-9; 9 bases line up with TRBD1. This CDR3 spans 14 amino acids. Germline assignment: CDR1 SEHNR and CDR2 FQNEAQ (reference sequence). Trimming took 3 bases from V and 6 from J; bases not matched to a gene: 2. The CDR3 sequence is CASSFWTGDEKLFF. DNA for the CDR3: TGTGCCAGCAGCTTTTGGACAGGGGATGAAAAACTGTTTTTT.

This clonotype was recorded a few times. J is TRBJ2-1 and V is TRBV29-1, with TRBD2 as a possible D gene (6 bases). This CDR3 has 15 amino acids. The V end lost 0 bases, the J end lost 9 bases, and 18 bases lay between the germline ends. Looked up from germline, CDR1 is SQVTM and CDR2 is ANQGSEA. CDR3 bases: TGCAGCGTTGAAGAAAGTAGGGGAGGCATCCCTGAGCAGTTCTTC. It encodes CSVEESRGGIPEQFF.

The chain links TRBV20-1 to TRBJ2-7, with D maybe TRBD1 (6 bases). CDR3 length equals 13 residues. CDR1 and CDR2 (germline): DFQATT, SNEGSKA (reference sequence). The V end lost 5 bases, the J end lost 5 bases, and 16 bases lay between the germline ends. CDR3 residues: CSAGYRVGNEQYF. The CDR3 DNA sequence: TGCAGTGCTGGGTACAGGGTTGGAAACGAGCAGTACTTC.

The chain uses TRBV14 and TRBJ2-7; maybe TRBD1 (5 bases). The CDR3 contains 14 residues. V dropped 4 bases and J dropped 1 base, with 11 bases sitting between them. CDR1 SGHDN and CDR2 FVKESK come from the germline V gene. DNA of the CDR3: TGTGCCAGCAGCCCGCAAAGGGGTTCCTACGAGCAGTACTTC. It yields the protein CASSPQRGSYEQYF. Looking up the rest from reference TRBV14 and TRBJ2-7 gives the full variable domain: EAGVTQFPSHSVIEKGQTVTLRCDPISGHDNLYWYRRVMGKEIKFLLHFVKESKQDESGMPNNRFLAERTGGTYSTLKVQPAELEDSGVYFCASSPQRGSYEQYFGPGTRLTVT.

This clonotype occurred many times. This CDR3 is CANRELMNTEAFF. The CDR3 nucleotides are TGTGCCAACCGGGAGCTCATGAACACTGAAGCTTTCTTT. J is TRBJ1-1 and V is TRBV2; D unclear. The CDR3 has 13 amino acids. Germline lookup yields CDR1 SNHLY and CDR2 FYNNEI. The V end lost 10 bases, the J end lost 0 bases, and 12 bases lay between the germline ends. Supplemented by reference TRBV2 and TRBJ1-1, the full variable domain reads EPEVTQTPSHQVTQMGQEVILRCVPISNHLYFYWYRQILGQKVEFLVSFYNNEISEKSEIFDDQFSVERPDGSNFTLKIRSTKLEDSAMYFCANRELMNTEAFFGQGTRLTVV.

This clonotype occurred many times. The V gene is TRBV6-2 or TRBV6-3, the J gene TRBJ2-7; D is undetermined. Germline CDR1 is MNHEY and CDR2 is SVGEGT. The ends were cut back, 2 bases at V and 5 bases at J, with 10 bases in the middle. The length of the CDR3 is 13 residues. The CDR3 DNA sequence: TGTGCCAGCAGTTACCTCATACCCAACGAGCAGTACTTC. It translates to CASSYLIPNEQYF.

This clonotype has just a few counts. The chain employs TRBV29-1 and TRBJ2-7, with 7 bases fitting TRBD2. V lost 7 bases to trimming and J lost 5 bases; unmatched junction nucleotides: 8. The CDR3 covers 12 residues. The germline gives CDR1 SQVTM, CDR2 ANQGSEA. CDR3 DNA sequence: TGCAGCGGAGGATACGCGGGGGACGAGCAGTACTTC. Its protein product is CSGGYAGDEQYF.

This chain joins TRBV25-1 and TRBJ2-7; 7 nucleotides line up with TRBD1. Germline V gene data show CDR1 as MGHDK and CDR2 as SYGVNS. V trimming: 8 bases; J trimming: 2 bases; junction bases outside the gene matches: 9. CDR3 length equals 14 residues. CDR3 in DNA: TGTGCCAGCCGTACCGACAGGGCCCCCTACGAGCAGTACTTC. This codes for CASRTDRAPYEQYF.

The chain carries TRBV20-1 and TRBJ2-1, with TRBD2 matching 11 bases. With V trimmed by 2 bases and J by 6 bases, 9 bases remained unmatched. Germline CDR1 and CDR2: DFQATT and SNEGSKA (reference sequence). The CDR3 sequence is 16 residues long. The CDR3 loop reads CSARTNFGLAGNEQFF. In nucleotides, the CDR3 is TGCAGTGCTAGAACTAACTTCGGACTAGCGGGCAATGAGCAGTTCTTC.

The gene calls are TRBV9 and TRBJ2-3; D gene unclear. Per germline, CDR1 SGDLS and CDR2 YYNGEE. V dropped 0 bases and J dropped 0 bases, with 5 bases sitting between them. This CDR3 has 14 residues. The CDR3 nucleotides are TGTGCCAGCAGCGTAGAGGGAAGCACAGATACGCAGTATTTT. Protein sequence: CASSVEGSTDTQYF.

The gene calls are TRBV7-8 and TRBJ1-1, with TRBD1 matching 7 bases. CDR1 and CDR2 (germline): SGHVS, FQNEAQ. The CDR3 is made up of 14 amino acids. V shed 6 bases, J shed 3 bases, and the junction held 7 bases outside the gene matches. The DNA for the CDR3 is TGTGCCAGCAGTCAGGACAGGTTGTACACTGAAGCTTTCTTT. This translates into CASSQDRLYTEAFF.

V usage is TRBV7-3 and J usage is TRBJ2-5; D gene uncertain. The V gene's germline CDR1 is SGHTA and CDR2 FQGTGA. V was trimmed by 2 bases and J by 7 bases, leaving 8 bases between them. The CDR3 is made up of 12 amino acids. The chain's CDR3 is CASSLALGTQYF. The CDR3 nucleotides read TGTGCCAGCAGCTTAGCTCTAGGGACCCAGTACTTC.

This clonotype was seen once. The chain links TRBV7-9 to TRBJ2-2; 9 bases agree with TRBD2. This CDR3 comprises 17 residues. The germline V gene encodes CDR1 SEHNR and CDR2 FQNEAQ (reference sequence). The V and J ends lost 5 bases and 4 bases, in that order; junction bases with no gene match: 11. CDR3 amino acids: CASSLVRLADITGELFF. CDR3 sequence (DNA): TGTGCCAGCAGCCTCGTAAGACTAGCGGACATCACCGGGGAGCTGTTTTTT.